The 31 T cell receptor beta chains below were found in one sample sequenced in a study of blood T cell repertoires in COVID-19. Repertoires were generated with immunoSEQ multiplex PCR, while TCRdb's copy carries only in-frame clones and drops some. The sample yields about 280,000 clones, roughly 85% seen once. The sample comprised peripheral blood. Receptors were obtained from a human donor in a cohort sampled during active COVID-19.

The chain joins TRBV9 to TRBJ2-7; D is possibly TRBD1 (5 bases). The V and J ends lost 0 bases and 0 bases respectively, with 7 bases between them. CDR1 is SGDLS and CDR2 is YYNGEE in the germline V gene. This CDR3 is 14 amino acids long. CDR3 region: CASSVVGHSYEQYF. The DNA of the CDR3 is TGTGCCAGCAGCGTAGTGGGGCACTCCTACGAGCAGTACTTC.

The chain recombines TRBV5-1 with TRBJ2-3, with 8 bases aligning to TRBD2. V lost 1 base, J lost 5 bases, and 6 bases stayed unmatched. Germline assignment: CDR1 SGHRS and CDR2 YFSETQ. This CDR3 has 15 residues. CDR3: CASSLSGGERDTQYF. The CDR3 DNA is TGCGCCAGCAGCTTGAGCGGGGGTGAGCGAGATACGCAGTATTTT. The variable domain in full, with the rest retrieved from reference TRBV5-1 and TRBJ2-3, is KAGVTQTPRYLIKTRGQQVTLSCSPISGHRSVSWYQQTPGQGLQFLFEYFSETQRNKGNFPGRFSGRQFSNSRSEMNVSTLELGDSALYLCASSLSGGERDTQYFGPGTRLTVL.

V is TRBV29-1 and J is TRBJ1-2, with 10 positions matching TRBD1. Germline V gene lookup returns CDR1 SQVTM and CDR2 ANQGSEA. The trim removed 7 bases at V and 1 base at J, leaving 3 bases unmatched. This CDR3 contains 13 residues. CDR3 DNA: TGCAGCGGTGGGACAGGGGATAACTATGGCTACACCTTC. It is translated as CSGGTGDNYGYTF.

The V gene is TRBV18, the J gene TRBJ1-4; D ambiguous. CDR1 is KGHSH and CDR2 is LQKENI in the germline V gene. The CDR3 extends over 18 amino acids. Trimming took 2 bases from V and 2 from J, leaving 18 bases between them. CDR3 coding DNA: TGTGCCAGCTCACCAGTGATTGTGGGGAGAGGCACTAATGAAAAACTGTTTTTT. The encoded protein is CASSPVIVGRGTNEKLFF.

This chain joins TRBV5-1 and TRBJ1-4; D perhaps matches TRBD1 (6 bases). The CDR3 is made up of 16 amino acids. V shed 4 bases and J shed 6 bases, with 19 bases lying between them. CDR1 SGHRS and CDR2 YFSETQ come from the germline V gene. The CDR3 DNA reads TGCGCCAGCAGCGGCCTTGCTCGGACAGTGGATGAAAAACTGTTTTTT. It encodes CASSGLARTVDEKLFF. The full variable domain, its missing parts supplied by reference TRBV5-1 and TRBJ1-4, is KAGVTQTPRYLIKTRGQQVTLSCSPISGHRSVSWYQQTPGQGLQFLFEYFSETQRNKGNFPGRFSGRQFSNSRSEMNVSTLELGDSALYLCASSGLARTVDEKLFFGSGTQLSVL.

The rearrangement uses TRBV5-1 and TRBJ2-2; TRBD2 is a possible D gene (6 bases). Germline assignment: CDR1 SGHRS and CDR2 YFSETQ. The germline V and J ends were trimmed by 3 bases and 6 bases, with 15 bases remaining between them. The CDR3 is 15 residues long. The DNA for the CDR3 is TGCGCCAGCAGCTACGGGGCGGGGAGACCCGGGGAGCTGTTTTTT. Translating it yields CASSYGAGRPGELFF.

The J gene is TRBJ1-2, the V gene TRBV29-1; 9 bases are a match to TRBD1. After removal of 7 bases from V and 10 bases from J, the junction contained 7 bases not matched to a gene. Germline values: CDR1 SQVTM, CDR2 ANQGSEA. This CDR3 comprises 11 residues. CDR3 coding DNA: TGCAGCGCCTCTTTACAGGGGGCCTACACCTTC. Its translation is CSASLQGAYTF.

This clone was picked up one time. This chain uses TRBV24-1 with TRBJ2-1, with a possible D match to TRBD1 (5 bases). CDR1 and CDR2 from the germline V gene are KGHDR and SFDVKD. This CDR3 comprises 19 residues. With 1 base removed from V and 0 bases from J, the gap between germline ends came to 18 bases. The CDR3 DNA reads TGTGCCACCAGTGATTTCGGCCAGGGTAGCCGAAGCTCCTACAATGAGCAGTTCTTC. It yields the protein CATSDFGQGSRSSYNEQFF.

V and J are TRBV14 and TRBJ2-5; the D is unclear. This CDR3 comprises 15 residues. The V gene lost 7 bases and the J gene lost 5 bases, with 20 bases spanning the gap. CDR1 and CDR2 (germline): SGHDN, FVKESK. The CDR3 DNA sequence: TGTGCCAGCATGAAATCAGAACGGTTGGGCGAGACCCAGTACTTC. Amino acid sequence: CASMKSERLGETQYF.

J is TRBJ1-1 and V is TRBV18; TRBD1 matches 7 bases. Germline V gives CDR1 KGHSH, CDR2 LQKENI. CDR3 length equals 14 residues. The junction had 9 bases not matched to a gene; V was cut back by 6 bases and J by 5 bases. For the CDR3, the DNA is TGTGCCAGCTCCTTAGCAGGGGGGAGAACTGAAGCTTTCTTT. Encoded protein: CASSLAGGRTEAFF.

The rearrangement links TRBV15 to TRBJ2-6, with TRBD1 identical over 11 bases. After removal of 0 bases from V and 4 bases from J, the junction contained 5 bases not matched to a gene. Germline V gene data show CDR1 as LNHNV and CDR2 as YYDKDF (reference sequence). The CDR3 length is 18 residues. The CDR3 DNA follows: TGTGCCACCAGCAGAGATGGACAGGGGGCGTCCGGGGCCAACGTCCTGACTTTC. Translating gives CATSRDGQGASGANVLTF.

J is TRBJ2-1 and V is TRBV5-1; 7 bases agree with TRBD1. CDR3 length: 16 amino acids. Unmatched junction bases numbered 12, after V lost 2 bases and J lost 7 bases. The germline V gene has CDR1 SGHRS and CDR2 YFSETQ. CDR3 region: CASSLTGRQGANEQFF. In nucleotides, the CDR3 is TGCGCCAGCAGCTTAACGGGGAGACAGGGAGCAAATGAGCAGTTCTTC.

The chain employs TRBV4-1 and TRBJ1-1; possible D gene TRBD1, 5 bases. The V gene lost 0 bases and the J gene lost 4 bases, with 12 bases spanning the gap. The CDR3 is made up of 15 amino acids. Germline V gene lookup returns CDR1 MGHRA and CDR2 YSYEKL. The CDR3 coding sequence is TGCGCCAGCAGCCAAGAGGGACTGAGGCGCACTGAAGCTTTCTTT. Residues: CASSQEGLRRTEAFF.

This chain joins TRBV6-6 and TRBJ1-1; TRBD1 matches 8 bases. This CDR3 has 15 amino acids. The V gene's germline CDR1 is MNHNY and CDR2 SVGAGI (reference sequence). The V segment lost 2 bases and the J segment 6 bases; nucleotides outside the gene matches: 8. The CDR3 sequence: CASSYGRGRPAEAFF. The CDR3 nucleotides read TGTGCCAGCAGTTACGGCAGGGGGCGTCCGGCTGAAGCTTTCTTT.

This sequence joins TRBV5-1 and TRBJ1-3; D gene ambiguous. CDR3 length: 14 residues. With 1 base removed from V and 9 bases from J, the gap between germline ends came to 14 bases. Germline V gene data show CDR1 as SGHRS and CDR2 as YFSETQ. In DNA form, the CDR3 reads TGCGCCAGCAGCTTGAACAAAGGAGCTGGCACCATATATTTT. It specifies CASSLNKGAGTIYF.

A word on this clone: Additional DNA sequences in this sample encode the identical CDR3. V is TRBV5-4 and J is TRBJ1-5; D is undetermined. Trimming pared 0 bases from V and 4 bases from J, leaving 5 bases between. Germline-derived CDR1 and CDR2 are SGHNT and YYREEE (reference sequence). This CDR3 has 13 residues. The CDR3 coding sequence is TGTGCCAGCAGCTTGGACAGAAATCAGCCCCAGCATTTT. Translation gives CASSLDRNQPQHF.

This clone has just a few counts. The chain links TRBV9 to TRBJ1-2, with TRBD1 matching 9 bases. Germline assignment: CDR1 SGDLS and CDR2 YYNGEE. V shed 4 bases, J shed 8 bases, and the junction held 6 bases outside the gene matches. This CDR3 is built from 13 residues. As DNA, the CDR3 is TGTGCCAGCAGCCCTGGGACAGGGTACGGCTACACCTTC. Its translation: CASSPGTGYGYTF.

This rearrangement joins TRBV5-1 to TRBJ2-3, with TRBD2 matching 11 bases. The CDR3 runs 17 residues. CDR1 SGHRS and CDR2 YFSETQ come from the germline V gene. V lost 4 bases to trimming and J lost 0 bases; unmatched junction nucleotides: 7. CDR3 loop: CASSRLTSGVSTDTQYF. In nucleotides, the CDR3 is TGCGCCAGCAGCCGCCTGACTAGCGGGGTTAGCACAGATACGCAGTATTTT.

CDR3 coding DNA: TGTGCCAGCAGCCGATTACAGGGTGGTTCCGAAGCTTTCTTT. Translation gives CASSRLQGGSEAFF. The rearrangement joins TRBV6-5 to TRBJ1-1; D perhaps matches TRBD1 (6 bases). This CDR3 spans 14 amino acids. V shed 6 bases and J shed 8 bases, with 19 bases lying between them. Germline CDR1 and CDR2: MNHEY and SVGAGI.

The chain couples TRBV19 to TRBJ2-1; D may be TRBD1 (6 bases). Deletions cut 8 bases from V and 0 bases from J, with 14 bases between. The CDR3 is 15 amino acids. CDR1 and CDR2 from the germline V gene are LNHDA and SQIVND (reference sequence). The CDR3 reads CASGGQVSSYNEQFF. In DNA form, the CDR3 reads TGTGCCAGTGGGGGACAAGTATCCTCCTACAATGAGCAGTTCTTC.

This chain uses TRBV6-2 or TRBV6-3 with TRBJ2-1; D unresolved. Trimming took 2 bases from V and 0 from J, leaving 5 bases between them. This CDR3 is built from 14 residues. Germline V gene data show CDR1 as MNHEY and CDR2 as SVGEGT. The CDR3 loop is CASSYMSSYNEQFF. CDR3 sequence (DNA): TGTGCCAGCAGTTACATGAGCTCCTACAATGAGCAGTTCTTC.

The chain is built from TRBV19 and TRBJ1-4, with D maybe TRBD1 (5 bases). The V gene's germline CDR1 is LNHDA and CDR2 SQIVND (reference sequence). This CDR3 is built from 15 residues. V was clipped by 6 bases and J by 0 bases, with 11 bases between them. The CDR3 protein is CASRGGSATNEKLFF. DNA of the CDR3: TGTGCCAGTAGGGGGGGTTCTGCAACTAATGAAAAACTGTTTTTT.

This chain connects TRBV11-2 to TRBJ2-5; 8 nucleotides align to TRBD2. J was trimmed by 4 bases and V by 1 base; bases with no gene match: 2. This CDR3 comprises 14 residues. The V gene's germline CDR1 is SGHAT and CDR2 FQNNGV. This CDR3 reads CASSLGTSGETQYF. The DNA of the CDR3 is TGTGCCAGCAGCTTAGGCACTAGCGGAGAGACCCAGTACTTC.

The CDR3 nucleotides are TGTGCCAGTAGTCCCCAACTAGCGGGAGAACCTGAGCAGTTCTTC. It yields the protein CASSPQLAGEPEQFF. The V call is TRBV19, the J call TRBJ2-1; 11 bases fit TRBD2. The length of the CDR3 is 15 residues. The germline V gene encodes CDR1 LNHDA and CDR2 SQIVND (reference sequence). Trimming cost V 5 bases and J 9 bases; bases outside gene matches: 9.

The chain carries TRBV7-2 and TRBJ1-1; TRBD1 matches at 7 bases. The CDR3 contains 13 residues. Germline lookup yields CDR1 SGHTA and CDR2 FQGNSA. The V segment lost 5 bases and the J segment 5 bases; nucleotides outside the gene matches: 5. CDR3: CASSVGQLTEAFF. CDR3 in DNA: TGTGCCAGCAGCGTGGGACAGCTTACTGAAGCTTTCTTT.

This clone was found a few times. The J gene is TRBJ1-4, the V gene TRBV6-5, with D possibly TRBD1 on 6 matching bases. Germline CDR1 MNHEY, CDR2 SVGAGI. With 3 bases removed from V and 5 bases from J, the gap between germline ends came to 7 bases. This CDR3 region has 13 residues. The chain's CDR3 is CASSYTGNEKLFF. In nucleotides, the CDR3 is TGTGCCAGCAGTTATACAGGGAATGAAAAACTGTTTTTT.

The chain links TRBV10-3 to TRBJ2-5, with a weak D call TRBD1 (6 bases). Between the trimmed V and J ends, which lost 3 bases and 2 bases, there was a span of 13 bases. The germline gives CDR1 ENHRY, CDR2 SYGVKD. This CDR3 is 15 amino acids long. Here the CDR3 DNA reads TGTGCCATCAGTGACCCCAGGGGCCTTCAAGAGACCCAGTACTTC. This encodes CAISDPRGLQETQYF.

This clone was picked up one time. The V call is TRBV7-2, the J call TRBJ1-1; a weak D match, TRBD1 (6 bases). Germline V gene sequence: CDR1 SGHTA, CDR2 FQGNSA. CDR3 length: 15 amino acids. With 1 base removed from V and 4 bases from J, the gap between germline ends came to 13 bases. In DNA form, the CDR3 reads TGTGCCAGCAGCTTAGAGGGGGTAAGGAGCACTGAAGCTTTCTTT. This encodes CASSLEGVRSTEAFF.

This clone showed up just once. The chain has TRBV5-1 and TRBJ2-5, with 7 bases fitting TRBD1. Trimming removed 3 bases from V and 5 bases from J; junction bases left unmatched: 7. Germline CDR1 reads SGHRS; CDR2 reads YFSETQ. The CDR3 totals 14 residues. This chain's CDR3 is CASSSGTASETQYF. The DNA for the CDR3 is TGCGCCAGCAGCTCCGGGACAGCCTCGGAGACCCAGTACTTC. Full variable domain (missing parts from reference TRBV5-1 and TRBJ2-5): KAGVTQTPRYLIKTRGQQVTLSCSPISGHRSVSWYQQTPGQGLQFLFEYFSETQRNKGNFPGRFSGRQFSNSRSEMNVSTLELGDSALYLCASSSGTASETQYFGPGTRLLVL.

This chain connects TRBV7-2 to TRBJ2-7, with D possibly TRBD1 on 5 matching bases. There are 14 residues in the CDR3. Trimming pared 6 bases from V and 5 bases from J, leaving 17 bases between. The V gene's germline CDR1 is SGHTA and CDR2 FQGNSA. CDR3 DNA sequence: TGTGCCAGCAGAATCCCTGGGGCCGGAGACGAGCAGTACTTC. Translation gives CASRIPGAGDEQYF.

The chain combines TRBV14 with TRBJ2-7; TRBD2 is a possible D gene (6 bases). The ends were cut back, 1 base at V and 2 bases at J, with 12 bases in the middle. CDR1 and CDR2 from the germline V gene are SGHDN and FVKESK. The CDR3 loop spans 15 amino acids. The CDR3 DNA sequence: TGTGCCAGCAGCCAAGGATTCGGGGGAACCTACGAGCAGTACTTC. Translation: CASSQGFGGTYEQYF.